These 21 T cell receptor beta chains originate from one sample sequenced in a study of immune heterogeneity within non-small cell lung tumors. Bulk tumor genomic DNA constituted the template, at around 610 ng per sample. From each primary tumor, several far-apart biopsies were obtained during surgery. These patients got curative surgery after being newly diagnosed with untreated non-small cell lung cancer. TCR beta CDR3 amplification used multiplex PCR with 32 V and 13 J primers. TCRdb re-called the multiplex PCR reads with MiXCR, one entry per CDR3 protein. The table records about 34,000 distinct CDR3 sequences, around 30% of them present only once. Sequencing was done on a sample of lung tumor tissue. The receptors derive from a middle-aged man with non-small cell lung cancer.

Regarding this clonotype: This could be a read error, since a much larger clone is one nucleotide away. CDR3 nucleotides: TGTGCCAGCAGCGAACTAGCGGGAAGGCCAGCTGAGCAGTTCTTC. Amino acids: CASSELAGRPAEQFF. J is TRBJ2-1 and V is TRBV7-3; 10 bases agree with TRBD2. The CDR3 sequence is 15 residues long. J lost 9 bases, V lost 5 bases, and 10 bases had no gene match. CDR1 and CDR2 (germline): SGHTA, FQGTGA.

This clonotype was seen at least ten times. This chain joins TRBV6-2 or TRBV6-3 and TRBJ2-1, with D perhaps matching TRBD2 (6 bases). The CDR3 covers 15 residues. Trimming removed 2 bases at V and 4 bases at J, with 12 bases between. CDR1 and CDR2 from the germline V gene are MNHEY and SVGEGT. CDR3 loop: CASSYGRRTYNEQFF. CDR3 sequence (DNA): TGTGCCAGCAGTTACGGGAGGCGCACTTACAATGAGCAGTTCTTC.

The chain links TRBV5-1 to TRBJ2-2; D unclear. This CDR3 comprises 13 residues. V lost 5 bases, J lost 7 bases, and 12 bases lay in between. Germline loops: CDR1 SGHRS, CDR2 YFSETQ. The CDR3 is CASRETPVGELFF. In nucleotides, the CDR3 is TGCGCCAGCAGAGAGACACCAGTCGGGGAGCTGTTTTTT.

By share of the sample, this clonotype is medium-sized. The genes are TRBV2 and TRBJ2-2, with TRBD2 matching 8 bases. The V and J ends lost 3 bases and 1 base, in that order; junction bases with no gene match: 4. The germline CDR1 and CDR2 sequences are SNHLY and FYNNEI. CDR3 length: 16 residues. The CDR3 reads CASSDPSGGNTGELFF. DNA of the CDR3: TGTGCCAGCAGTGACCCCAGCGGGGGGAACACCGGGGAGCTGTTTTTT.

Comment on this clonotype: A much larger clone is a single base away; this may be a read error. This sequence joins TRBV15 and TRBJ2-7, with D perhaps matching TRBD1 (7 bases). The CDR3 runs 14 residues. Germline V gene data show CDR1 as LNHNV and CDR2 as YYDKDF (reference sequence). CDR3 loop: CANSIAGGNYEQYF. The CDR3 nucleotides are TGTGCCAACAGCATAGCAGGGGGGAACTACGAGCAGTACTTC.

As for this clonotype: At one end the junction does not follow the germline gene, possibly because of a read error. V is TRBV7-2 and J is TRBJ1-2; 9 bases are a match to TRBD1. This CDR3 region has 13 residues. In germline, CDR1 is SGHTA, CDR2 FQGNSA. DNA for the CDR3: TGTGCCAACAGCACACAGGGGGCCTATGGCTACACCTTC. It codes for CANSTQGAYGYTF.

This clonotype has only one observation. CDR3 sequence (DNA): TGTGCCAGCAGCTTAGAGGGGACAGATGGAAAACTGTTTTTT. This encodes CASSLEGTDGKLFF. This chain links TRBV9 with TRBJ1-4; 7 bases map to TRBD1. V lost 4 bases to trimming and J lost 10 bases; unmatched junction nucleotides: 10. This CDR3 has 14 amino acids. CDR1 SGDLS and CDR2 YYNGEE come from the germline V gene.

Concerning this clonotype itself: A much larger clone lies a single base off, so this may be a read error. CDR3 sequence reads: CASSGTYEHYF. CDR3 nucleotides: TGTGCCAGTAGCGGGACCTACGAGCATTACTTC. The chain recombines TRBV19 with TRBJ2-7; perhaps D is TRBD1 or TRBD2 (5 bases each). This CDR3 has 11 residues. Germline V CDR1 and CDR2: LNHDA, SQIVND (reference sequence).

This clonotype was counted once. Its ends do not fully match the called genes, so a read error is possible. The CDR3 region has the DNA TGTGCCTGGAGCCGTATGAACACTGAACCTTTCTTT. It is translated as CAWSRMNTEPFF. This chain connects TRBV30 to TRBJ1-1; no firm D call. Germline lookup yields CDR1 GTSNPN and CDR2 SVGIG (reference sequence). The CDR3 is 12 amino acids.

V gene TRBV5-5 combines with J gene TRBJ2-7; D remains unclear. Germline V gives CDR1 SGHKS, CDR2 YYEKEE (reference sequence). The V end was cut by 0 bases, the J end by 2 bases, with 6 bases between. This CDR3 contains 13 residues. CDR3 coding DNA: TGTGCCAGCAGCTTGGATACAACCTACGAGCAGTACTTC. This translates into CASSLDTTYEQYF.

This clonotype was observed at least ten times. The J gene is TRBJ2-3, the V gene TRBV10-3; a possible D gene is TRBD2 (6 bases). Germline V gene data show CDR1 as ENHRY and CDR2 as SYGVKD. The CDR3 is 12 amino acids. V gave up 5 bases and J gave up 4 bases, with 7 bases separating them. CDR3 residues: CAISRDSDTQYF. CDR3 coding DNA: TGTGCCATCAGTCGGGACTCAGATACGCAGTATTTT.

This clonotype was picked up a small number of times. The V gene is TRBV24-1, the J gene TRBJ2-2, with no clear D. CDR3 length: 11 amino acids. Per the germline V gene, CDR1 is KGHDR and CDR2 is SFDVKD. V was shortened by 7 bases and J by 5 bases, with 4 bases between the two germline ends. DNA of the CDR3: TGTGCCACCAGGGATACCGGGGAGCTGTTTTTT. As protein: CATRDTGELFF.

This clonotype showed up many times. The rearrangement joins TRBV29-1 to TRBJ2-1, with 8 bases lining up with TRBD2. Germline CDR1 is SQVTM and CDR2 is ANQGSEA. Trimming at V came to 7 bases and at J to 7 bases, leaving 9 bases not matched to a gene. CDR3 length: 13 residues. The CDR3 nucleotides are TGCAGCGCAAGGAGCGGGAGTGAAAATGAGCAGTTCTTC. Protein sequence: CSARSGSENEQFF.

The table lists this clonotype with a count of one. The genes are TRBV3-1 and TRBJ2-1; TRBD2 is a possible D gene (6 bases). The CDR3 totals 13 residues. From germline, CDR1 is LGHDT and CDR2 YNNKEL (reference sequence). The V and J ends lost 4 bases and 10 bases respectively, with 14 bases between them. CDR3 sequence: CASSPLGGWEQFF. The CDR3 DNA is TGTGCCAGCAGCCCCCTGGGGGGTTGGGAGCAGTTCTTC.

Note on this clonotype: This may come from a read error, since a much larger clone is one base off. The chain is built from TRBV6-2 or TRBV6-3 and TRBJ1-1; D gene unclear. CDR3 length: 15 residues. Trimming left V 6 bases short and J 3 bases short, with 17 bases between. Germline-derived CDR1 and CDR2 are MNHEY and SVGEGT. The chain's CDR3 is CASRPPQQWYTEAFF. DNA for the CDR3: TGTGCCAGCAGACCACCCCAACAATGGTACACTGAAGCTTTCTTT.

As for this clonotype: Here the CDR3 omits its conserved ending phenylalanine or tryptophan, so a read error is the likely source. The rearrangement uses TRBV11-3 and TRBJ2-1, with 8 positions matching TRBD2. The germline gives CDR1 SGHNT, CDR2 YENEEA. Germline trimming cut 1 base from V and 10 bases from J; bases unmatched to any gene: 9. This CDR3 has 15 residues. The CDR3: CASSLVGRAHEEQFS. The CDR3 coding sequence is TGTGCCAGCAGCTTAGTCGGGAGGGCCCACGAAGAGCAGTTCTCC.

This clonotype has only a few counts. This CDR3 reads CASSYQGSPYNEQFF. CDR3 coding DNA: TGTGCCAGCAGTTACCAGGGGTCCCCCTACAATGAGCAGTTCTTC. This chain uses TRBV6-5 with TRBJ2-1; tentative D call: TRBD1 (6 bases). Germline CDR1 is MNHEY and CDR2 is SVGAGI. Trimming pared 2 bases from V and 2 bases from J, leaving 10 bases between. The CDR3 contains 15 residues.

This clonotype was detected only a few times. This chain uses TRBV3-1 with TRBJ2-7; D unresolved. V was pared by 4 bases and J by 1 base, with 5 bases between. The CDR3 contains 12 residues. Germline-derived CDR1 and CDR2 are LGHDT and YNNKEL (reference sequence). DNA for the CDR3: TGTGCCAGCAGCCGCCTGTCCTACGAGCAGTACTTC. Protein sequence: CASSRLSYEQYF.

In its sample, this clonotype was seen many times. This chain connects TRBV6-1 to TRBJ1-5, with D possibly matching TRBD1 (5 bases). Germline V gene data show CDR1 as MNHNS and CDR2 as SASEGT. The length of the CDR3 is 14 residues. Trimming took 6 bases from V and 5 from J, leaving 14 bases between them. The CDR3 DNA reads as TGTGCCAGCAGACCTAGACAGACGGATCAGCCCCAGCATTTT. The encoded protein is CASRPRQTDQPQHF.

V usage is TRBV20-1 and J usage is TRBJ1-4; 8 nucleotides align to TRBD1. There are 15 residues in the CDR3. Germline CDR1 and CDR2: DFQATT and SNEGSKA (reference sequence). After removal of 0 bases from V and 8 bases from J, the junction contained 8 bases not matched to a gene. CDR3 amino acids: CSARDFQGALEKLFF. The CDR3 nucleotides read TGCAGTGCTAGAGATTTTCAGGGGGCTTTAGAAAAACTGTTTTTT.

This clonotype was seen more than once but under ten times. The CDR3 DNA sequence: TGCAGTGCTAGAGATTTGGGGATCACAGATACGCAGTATTTT. Its translation: CSARDLGITDTQYF. V usage is TRBV20-1 and J usage is TRBJ2-3; D gene uncertain. The germline V gene has CDR1 DFQATT and CDR2 SNEGSKA (reference sequence). The CDR3 has 14 amino acids. Between the trimmed V and J ends, which lost 0 bases and 2 bases, there was a span of 9 bases.